This T cell receptor beta chain appears in the sequencing data of a study of tissue T cells after allogeneic stem cell transplantation. Assay: immunoSEQ multiplex PCR; the TCRdb copy retains only in-frame clones and omits some. Of tens of thousands of clones listed, around 67% are singletons. Notes on the study in general: TCR repertoires tracked anatomic similarity, regardless of disease or transplant status. Alloreactivity or antigen specificity of tissue TCRs was not determined; some clones might be host cells. In patients and mice, blood and spleen missed much of tissue repertoire. Shared clones across patients were few; motif clustering revealed tissue-specific shared signatures.

Germline values: CDR1 NSQYPW, CDR2 LRSPGD (reference sequence). The V and J ends lost 1 base and 4 bases respectively, with 10 bases between them. The CDR3 contains 14 residues. This clone was seen only once. Its antigen remains unknown. Each gene name is a mouse one. The read falls 1 residue short of the CDR3 end, and the missing part is taken from the germline J gene. The specimen was sorted cells pooled from one or two spleens. This chain joins TRBV1 and TRBJ1-2, with D unresolved. The sequence came from a pool of C57BL/6 mice in good health. The CDR3 protein is CTCSAGREGSDYTF. CDR3 bases read: TGCACCTGCAGTGCAGGGAGGGAAGGCTCCGACTACACC.